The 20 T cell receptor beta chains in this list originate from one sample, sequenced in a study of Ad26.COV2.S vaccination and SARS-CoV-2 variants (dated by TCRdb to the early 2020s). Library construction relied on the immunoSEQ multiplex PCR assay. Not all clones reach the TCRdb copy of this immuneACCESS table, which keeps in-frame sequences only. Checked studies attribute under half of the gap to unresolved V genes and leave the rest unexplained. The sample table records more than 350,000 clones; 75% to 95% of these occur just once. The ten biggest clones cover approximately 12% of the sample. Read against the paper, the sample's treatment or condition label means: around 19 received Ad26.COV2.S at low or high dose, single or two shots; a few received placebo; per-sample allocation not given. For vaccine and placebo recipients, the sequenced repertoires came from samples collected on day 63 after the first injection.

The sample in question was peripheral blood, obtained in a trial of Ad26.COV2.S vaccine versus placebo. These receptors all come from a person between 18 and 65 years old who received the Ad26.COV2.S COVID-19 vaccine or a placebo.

CDR3 in amino acids: CASSDTAGAGANVLTF. The DNA of the CDR3 is TGTGCCAGCTCGGATACCGCGGGGGCTGGGGCCAACGTCCTGACTTTC. This chain joins TRBV18 and TRBJ2-6; 7 bases agree with TRBD2. The V and J ends lost 6 bases and 2 bases, in that order; junction bases with no gene match: 7. Per the germline V gene, CDR1 is KGHSH and CDR2 is LQKENI. The CDR3 consists of 16 residues.

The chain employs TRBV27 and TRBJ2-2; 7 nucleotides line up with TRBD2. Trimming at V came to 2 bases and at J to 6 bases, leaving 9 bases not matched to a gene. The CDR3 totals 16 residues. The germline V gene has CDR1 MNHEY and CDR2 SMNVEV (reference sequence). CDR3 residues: CASSLRLAGGPGELFF. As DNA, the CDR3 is TGTGCCAGCAGTTTACGACTAGCCGGCGGCCCCGGGGAGCTGTTTTTT.

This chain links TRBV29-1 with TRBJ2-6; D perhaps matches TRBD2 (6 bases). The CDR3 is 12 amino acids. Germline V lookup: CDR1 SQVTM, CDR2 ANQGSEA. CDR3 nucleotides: TGCTCTGGGGGGTTTGGGGCCAACGTCCTGACTTTC. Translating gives CSGGFGANVLTF.

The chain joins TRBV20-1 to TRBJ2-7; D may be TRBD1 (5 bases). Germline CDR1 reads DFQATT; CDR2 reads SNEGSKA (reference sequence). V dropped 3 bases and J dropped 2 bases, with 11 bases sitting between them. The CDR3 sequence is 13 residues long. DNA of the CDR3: TGCAGTGCTAGTGCAGGGTTAACCTACGAGCAGTACTTC. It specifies CSASAGLTYEQYF.

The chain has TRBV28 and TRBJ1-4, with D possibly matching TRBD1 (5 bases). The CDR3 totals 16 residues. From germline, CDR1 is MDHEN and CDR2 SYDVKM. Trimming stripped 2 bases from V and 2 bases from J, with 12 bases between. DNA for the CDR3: TGTGCCAGCAGTTTAATTAGGGGCCGGACTAATGAAAAACTGTTTTTT. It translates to CASSLIRGRTNEKLFF.

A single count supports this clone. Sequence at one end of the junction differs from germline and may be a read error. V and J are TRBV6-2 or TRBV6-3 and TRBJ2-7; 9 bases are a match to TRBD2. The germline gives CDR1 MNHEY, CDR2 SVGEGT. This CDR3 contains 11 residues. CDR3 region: CASSWGTSYNF. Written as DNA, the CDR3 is TGTGCCAGCAGTTGGGGGACTAGCTACAACTTC.

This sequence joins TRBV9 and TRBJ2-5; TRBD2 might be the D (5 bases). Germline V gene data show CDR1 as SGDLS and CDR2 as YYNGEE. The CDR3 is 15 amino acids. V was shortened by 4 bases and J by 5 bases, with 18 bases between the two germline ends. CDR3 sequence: CASSPRTEERETQYF. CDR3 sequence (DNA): TGTGCCAGCAGCCCCCGAACCGAGGAGCGGGAGACCCAGTACTTC.

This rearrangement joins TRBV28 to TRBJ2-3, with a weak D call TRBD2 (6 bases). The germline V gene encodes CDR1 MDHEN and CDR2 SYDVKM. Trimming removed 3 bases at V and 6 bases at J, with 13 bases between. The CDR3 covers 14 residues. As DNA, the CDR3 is TGTGCCAGCAGTTTCCGGACTATTACTGATACGCAGTATTTT. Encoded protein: CASSFRTITDTQYF.

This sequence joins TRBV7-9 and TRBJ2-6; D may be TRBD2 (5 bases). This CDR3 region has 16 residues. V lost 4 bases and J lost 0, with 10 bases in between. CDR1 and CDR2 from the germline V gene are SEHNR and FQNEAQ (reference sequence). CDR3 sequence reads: CASSSITSSGANVLTF. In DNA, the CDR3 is TGTGCCAGCAGCTCGATAACTAGCTCTGGGGCCAACGTCCTGACTTTC.

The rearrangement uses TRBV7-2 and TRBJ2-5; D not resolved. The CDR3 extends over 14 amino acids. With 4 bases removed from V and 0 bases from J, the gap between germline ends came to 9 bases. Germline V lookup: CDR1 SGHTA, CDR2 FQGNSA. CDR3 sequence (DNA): TGTGCCAGCAGCTCCGACTTGTACCAAGAGACCCAGTACTTC. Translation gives CASSSDLYQETQYF.

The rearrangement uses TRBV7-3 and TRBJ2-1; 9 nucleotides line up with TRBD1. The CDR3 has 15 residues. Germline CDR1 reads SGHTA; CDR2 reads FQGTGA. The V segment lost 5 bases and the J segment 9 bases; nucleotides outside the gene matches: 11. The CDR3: CASSETGGVNGEQFF. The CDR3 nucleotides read TGTGCCAGCAGCGAAACAGGGGGCGTTAATGGTGAGCAGTTCTTC.

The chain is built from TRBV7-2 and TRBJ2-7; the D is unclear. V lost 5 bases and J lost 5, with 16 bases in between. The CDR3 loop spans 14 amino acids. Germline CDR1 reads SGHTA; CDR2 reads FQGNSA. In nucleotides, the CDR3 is TGTGCCAGCAGCCGGATAATGCTGGGCCACGAGCAGTACTTC. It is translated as CASSRIMLGHEQYF.

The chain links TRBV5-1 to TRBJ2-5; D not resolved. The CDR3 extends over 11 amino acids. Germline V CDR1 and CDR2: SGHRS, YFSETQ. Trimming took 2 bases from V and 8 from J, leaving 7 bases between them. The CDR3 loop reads CASSLVGTQYF. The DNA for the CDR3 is TGCGCCAGCAGCTTAGTCGGCACCCAGTACTTC.

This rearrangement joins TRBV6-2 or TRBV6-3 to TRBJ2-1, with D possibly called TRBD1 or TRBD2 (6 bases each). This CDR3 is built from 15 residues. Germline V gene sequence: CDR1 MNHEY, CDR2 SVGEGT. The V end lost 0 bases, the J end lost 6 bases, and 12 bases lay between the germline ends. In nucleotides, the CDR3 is TGTGCCAGCAGTTACTCGGTTGGGGGGCCCAATGAGCAGTTCTTC. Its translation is CASSYSVGGPNEQFF.

CDR3 loop: CAISASGFRYEQYF. The DNA for the CDR3 is TGTGCCATCAGTGCCTCAGGGTTTAGATACGAGCAGTACTTC. The gene calls are TRBV10-3 and TRBJ2-7; TRBD1 is a possible D gene (5 bases). This CDR3 is 14 amino acids long. Trimming took off 4 bases at V and 4 bases at J, with 14 bases between the two ends. Germline CDR1 is ENHRY and CDR2 is SYGVKD.

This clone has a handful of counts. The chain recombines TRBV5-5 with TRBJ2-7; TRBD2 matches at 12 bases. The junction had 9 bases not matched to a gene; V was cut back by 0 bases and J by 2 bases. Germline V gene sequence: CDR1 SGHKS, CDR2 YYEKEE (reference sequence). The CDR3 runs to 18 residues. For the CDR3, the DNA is TGTGCCAGCAGCTTGGCTCCTTCGACTAGCGGGGGAACCTACGAGCAGTACTTC. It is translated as CASSLAPSTSGGTYEQYF.

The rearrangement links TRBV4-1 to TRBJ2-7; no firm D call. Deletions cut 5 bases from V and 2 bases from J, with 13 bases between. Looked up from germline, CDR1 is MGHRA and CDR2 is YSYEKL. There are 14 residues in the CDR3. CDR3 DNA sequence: TGCGCCAGCAGCGATACCGGACGGACCTACGAGCAGTACTTC. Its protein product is CASSDTGRTYEQYF.

CDR3 sequence: CSASLEASGNYEQYF. The DNA for the CDR3 is TGCAGTGCTAGTTTGGAGGCGAGCGGGAACTACGAGCAGTACTTC. The J gene is TRBJ2-7, the V gene TRBV20-1; 7 bases line up with TRBD2. Germline V gene sequence: CDR1 DFQATT, CDR2 SNEGSKA (reference sequence). V lost 3 bases and J lost 3; bases outside the gene matches: 11. This CDR3 is built from 15 residues.

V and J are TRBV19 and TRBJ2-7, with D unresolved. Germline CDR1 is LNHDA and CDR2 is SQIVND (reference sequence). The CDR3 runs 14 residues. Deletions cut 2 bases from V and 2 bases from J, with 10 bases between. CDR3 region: CASSIMGSTYEQYF. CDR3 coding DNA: TGTGCCAGTAGTATAATGGGCAGTACCTACGAGCAGTACTTC.

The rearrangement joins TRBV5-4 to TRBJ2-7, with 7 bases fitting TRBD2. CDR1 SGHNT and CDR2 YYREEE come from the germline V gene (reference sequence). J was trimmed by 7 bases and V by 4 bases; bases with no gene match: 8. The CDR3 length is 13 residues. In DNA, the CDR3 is TGTGCCAGCAGCCCCTGGGGGGGAAATGAGCAGTACTTC. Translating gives CASSPWGGNEQYF.